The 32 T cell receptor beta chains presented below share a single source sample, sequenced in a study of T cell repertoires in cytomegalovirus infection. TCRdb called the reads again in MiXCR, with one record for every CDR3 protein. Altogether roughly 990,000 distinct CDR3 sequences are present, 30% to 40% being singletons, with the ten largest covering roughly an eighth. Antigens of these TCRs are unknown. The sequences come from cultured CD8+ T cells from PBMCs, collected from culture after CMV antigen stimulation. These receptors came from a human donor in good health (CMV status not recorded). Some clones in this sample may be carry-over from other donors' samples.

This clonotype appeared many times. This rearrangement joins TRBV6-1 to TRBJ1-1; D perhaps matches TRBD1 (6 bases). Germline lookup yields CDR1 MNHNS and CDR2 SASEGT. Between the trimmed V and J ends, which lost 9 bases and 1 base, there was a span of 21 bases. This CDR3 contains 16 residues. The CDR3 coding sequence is TGTGCCAGTCCCAGGGGAGTGGGAAACCCGAACACTGAAGCTTTCTTT. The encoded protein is CASPRGVGNPNTEAFF.

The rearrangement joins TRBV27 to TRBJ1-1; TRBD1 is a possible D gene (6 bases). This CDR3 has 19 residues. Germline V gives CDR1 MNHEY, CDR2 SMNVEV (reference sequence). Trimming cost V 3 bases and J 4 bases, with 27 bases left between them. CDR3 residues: CASSFVGVESASQGTEAFF. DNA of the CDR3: TGTGCCAGCAGTTTTGTCGGGGTCGAATCTGCCTCACAGGGCACTGAAGCTTTCTTT.

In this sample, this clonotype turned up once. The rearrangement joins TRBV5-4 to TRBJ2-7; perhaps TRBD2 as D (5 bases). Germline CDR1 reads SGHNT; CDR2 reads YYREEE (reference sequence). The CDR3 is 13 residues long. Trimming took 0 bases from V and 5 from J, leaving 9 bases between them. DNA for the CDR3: TGTGCCAGCAGCTTGGAAGGGAGCAACGAGCAGTACTTC. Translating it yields CASSLEGSNEQYF.

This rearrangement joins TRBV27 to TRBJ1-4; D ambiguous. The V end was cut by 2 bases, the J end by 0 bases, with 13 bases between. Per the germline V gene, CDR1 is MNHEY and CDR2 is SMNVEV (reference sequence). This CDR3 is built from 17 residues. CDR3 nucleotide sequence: TGTGCCAGCAGTTTAATAGCCGGGGTTGCAACTAATGAAAAACTGTTTTTT. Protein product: CASSLIAGVATNEKLFF.

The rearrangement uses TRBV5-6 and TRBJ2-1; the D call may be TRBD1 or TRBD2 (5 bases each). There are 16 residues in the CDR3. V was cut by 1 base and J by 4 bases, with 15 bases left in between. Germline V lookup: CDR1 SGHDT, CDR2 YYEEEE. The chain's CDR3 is CASSLFREWTYNEQFF. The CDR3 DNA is TGTGCCAGCAGCTTGTTCAGGGAGTGGACGTACAATGAGCAGTTCTTC.

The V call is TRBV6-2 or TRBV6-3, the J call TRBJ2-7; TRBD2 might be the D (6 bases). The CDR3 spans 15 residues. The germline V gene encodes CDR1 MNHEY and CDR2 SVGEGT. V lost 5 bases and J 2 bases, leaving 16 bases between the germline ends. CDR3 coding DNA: TGTGCCAGCAGTACTCGCGGGGCACCCACCTACGAGCAGTACTTC. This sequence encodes CASSTRGAPTYEQYF.

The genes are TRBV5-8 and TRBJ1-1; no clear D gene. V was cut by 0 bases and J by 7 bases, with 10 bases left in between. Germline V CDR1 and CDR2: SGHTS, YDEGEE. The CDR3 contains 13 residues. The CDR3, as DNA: TGTGCCAGCAGCTTGGCCGGAGCTTTTGAAGCTTTCTTT. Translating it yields CASSLAGAFEAFF.

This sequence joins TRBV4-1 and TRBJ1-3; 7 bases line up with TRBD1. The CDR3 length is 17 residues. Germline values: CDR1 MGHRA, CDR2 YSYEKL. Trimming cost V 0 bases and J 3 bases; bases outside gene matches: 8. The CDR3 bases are TGCGCCAGCAGCCAAGAAGCCCTGACAGGGTTTGGAAACACCATATATTTT. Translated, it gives CASSQEALTGFGNTIYF.

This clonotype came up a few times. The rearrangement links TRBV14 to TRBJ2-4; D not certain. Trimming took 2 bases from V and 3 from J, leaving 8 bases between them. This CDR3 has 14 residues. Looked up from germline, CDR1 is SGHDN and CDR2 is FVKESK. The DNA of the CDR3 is TGTGCCAGCAGCCAAAAATACAGCAAAAACATTCAGTACTTC. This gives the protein CASSQKYSKNIQYF.

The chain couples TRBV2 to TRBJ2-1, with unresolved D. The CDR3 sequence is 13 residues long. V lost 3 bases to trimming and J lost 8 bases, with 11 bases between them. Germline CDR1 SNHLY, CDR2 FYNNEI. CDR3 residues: CASSDLDEDEQFF. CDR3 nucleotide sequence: TGTGCCAGCAGTGACCTGGATGAGGATGAGCAGTTCTTC.

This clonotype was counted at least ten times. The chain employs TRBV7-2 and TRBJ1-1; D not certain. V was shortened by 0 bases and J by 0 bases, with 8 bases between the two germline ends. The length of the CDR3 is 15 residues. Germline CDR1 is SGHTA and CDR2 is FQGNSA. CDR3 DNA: TGTGCCAGCAGCTTAGCGCCATTATTGAACACTGAAGCTTTCTTT. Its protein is CASSLAPLLNTEAFF.

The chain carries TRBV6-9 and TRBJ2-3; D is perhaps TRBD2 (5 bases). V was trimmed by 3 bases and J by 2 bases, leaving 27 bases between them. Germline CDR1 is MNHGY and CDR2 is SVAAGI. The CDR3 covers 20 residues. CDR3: CASSYYTADSSGDNTDTQYF. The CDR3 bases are TGTGCCAGCAGTTACTATACAGCGGACTCCAGCGGAGACAACACAGATACGCAGTATTTT.

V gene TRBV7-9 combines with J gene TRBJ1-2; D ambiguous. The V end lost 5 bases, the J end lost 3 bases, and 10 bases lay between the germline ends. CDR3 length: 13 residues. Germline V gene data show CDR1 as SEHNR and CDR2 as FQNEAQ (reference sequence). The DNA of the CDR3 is TGTGCCAGCAGCGGTGGATCGGACTATGGCTACACCTTC. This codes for CASSGGSDYGYTF.

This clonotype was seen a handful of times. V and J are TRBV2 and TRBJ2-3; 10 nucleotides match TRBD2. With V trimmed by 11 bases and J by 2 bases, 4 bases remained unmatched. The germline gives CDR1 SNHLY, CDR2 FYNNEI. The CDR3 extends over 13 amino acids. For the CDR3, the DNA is TGTGCCGGGCTAGCGGGGGACACAGATACGCAGTATTTT. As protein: CAGLAGDTDTQYF.

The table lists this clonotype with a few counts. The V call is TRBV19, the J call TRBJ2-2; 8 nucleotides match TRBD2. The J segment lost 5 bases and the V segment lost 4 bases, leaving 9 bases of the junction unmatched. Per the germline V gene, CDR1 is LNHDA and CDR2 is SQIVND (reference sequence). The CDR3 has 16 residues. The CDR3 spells CASSTFSGGGTGELFF. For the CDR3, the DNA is TGTGCCAGTAGTACTTTCAGCGGGGGAGGGACCGGGGAGCTGTTTTTT.

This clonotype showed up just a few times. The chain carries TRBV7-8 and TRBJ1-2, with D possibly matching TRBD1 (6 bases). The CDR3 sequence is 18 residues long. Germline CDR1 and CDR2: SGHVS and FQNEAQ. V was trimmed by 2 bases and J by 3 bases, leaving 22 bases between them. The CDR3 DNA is TGTGCCAGCAGCTTATATAGGGGCGCCGAAAAGGGGGACTATGGCTACACCTTC. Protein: CASSLYRGAEKGDYGYTF.

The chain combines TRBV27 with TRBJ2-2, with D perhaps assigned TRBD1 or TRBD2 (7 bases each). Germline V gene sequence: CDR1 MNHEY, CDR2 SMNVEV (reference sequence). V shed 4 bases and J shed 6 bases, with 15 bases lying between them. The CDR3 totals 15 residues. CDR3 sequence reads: CASSSTGRVPGELFF. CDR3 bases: TGTGCCAGCAGTTCGACAGGGAGGGTCCCCGGGGAGCTGTTTTTT.

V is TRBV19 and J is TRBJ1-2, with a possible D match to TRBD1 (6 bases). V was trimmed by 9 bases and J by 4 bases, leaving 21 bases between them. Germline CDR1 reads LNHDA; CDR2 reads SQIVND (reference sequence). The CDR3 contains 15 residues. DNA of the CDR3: TGTGCCAGCCAACCCTCGGGACAAGATGCCTATGGCTACACCTTC. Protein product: CASQPSGQDAYGYTF.

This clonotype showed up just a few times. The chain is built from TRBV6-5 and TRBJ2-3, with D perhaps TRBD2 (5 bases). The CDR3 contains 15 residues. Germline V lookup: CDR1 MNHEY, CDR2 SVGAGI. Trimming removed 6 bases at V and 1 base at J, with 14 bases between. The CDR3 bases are TGTGCCAGCAGGGAGCAACCCGGGGGCACAGATACGCAGTATTTT. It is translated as CASREQPGGTDTQYF.

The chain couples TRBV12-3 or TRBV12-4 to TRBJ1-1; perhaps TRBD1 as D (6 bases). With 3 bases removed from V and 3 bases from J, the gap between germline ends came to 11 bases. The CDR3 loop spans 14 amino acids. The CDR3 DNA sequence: TGTGCCAGCAGTTTGGGGGGCCCTCACACTGAAGCTTTCTTT. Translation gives CASSLGGPHTEAFF.

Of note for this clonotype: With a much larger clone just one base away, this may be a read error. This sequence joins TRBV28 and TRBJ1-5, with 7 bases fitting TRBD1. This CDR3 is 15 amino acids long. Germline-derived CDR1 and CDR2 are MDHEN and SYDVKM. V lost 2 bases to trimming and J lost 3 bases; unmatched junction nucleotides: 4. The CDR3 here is CASSLGGQFNQPQHF. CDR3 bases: TGTGCCAGCAGTTTAGGGGGACAGTTCAATCAGCCCCAGCATTTT.

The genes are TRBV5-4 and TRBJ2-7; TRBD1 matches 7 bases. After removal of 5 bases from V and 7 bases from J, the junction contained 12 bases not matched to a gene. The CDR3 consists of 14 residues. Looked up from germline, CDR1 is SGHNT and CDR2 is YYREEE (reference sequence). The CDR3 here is CASRTGLQGMEQYF. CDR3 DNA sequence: TGTGCCAGCAGAACTGGATTACAGGGGATGGAGCAGTACTTC.

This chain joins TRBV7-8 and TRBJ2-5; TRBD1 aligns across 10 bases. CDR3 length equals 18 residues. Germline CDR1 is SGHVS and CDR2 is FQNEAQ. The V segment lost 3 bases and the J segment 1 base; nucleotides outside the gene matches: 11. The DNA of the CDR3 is TGTGCCAGCAGCTTCCCCCCACCGGGACAGGGGTTCCAAGAGACCCAGTACTTC. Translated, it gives CASSFPPPGQGFQETQYF.

CDR3 in amino acids: CASRKDYRPNQPQHF. The CDR3 nucleotides are TGTGCCAGCAGGAAGGATTACCGTCCCAATCAGCCCCAGCATTTT. The gene calls are TRBV6-2 or TRBV6-3 and TRBJ1-5; D is unresolved. Looked up from germline, CDR1 is MNHEY and CDR2 is SVGEGT. This CDR3 is 15 amino acids long. V lost 6 bases and J 3 bases, leaving 15 bases between the germline ends.

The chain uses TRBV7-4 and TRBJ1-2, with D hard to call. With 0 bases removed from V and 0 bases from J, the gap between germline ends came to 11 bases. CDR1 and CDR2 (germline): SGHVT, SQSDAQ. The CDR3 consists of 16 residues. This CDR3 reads CASSLASPPSNYGYTF. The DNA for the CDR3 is TGTGCCAGCAGCTTAGCCTCCCCACCCTCTAACTATGGCTACACCTTC.

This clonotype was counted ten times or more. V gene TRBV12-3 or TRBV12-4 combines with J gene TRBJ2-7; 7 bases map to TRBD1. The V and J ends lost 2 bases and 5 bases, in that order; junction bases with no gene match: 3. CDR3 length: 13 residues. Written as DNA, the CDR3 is TGTGCCAGCAGTTTAACAGGGGTGAACGAGCAGTACTTC. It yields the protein CASSLTGVNEQYF.

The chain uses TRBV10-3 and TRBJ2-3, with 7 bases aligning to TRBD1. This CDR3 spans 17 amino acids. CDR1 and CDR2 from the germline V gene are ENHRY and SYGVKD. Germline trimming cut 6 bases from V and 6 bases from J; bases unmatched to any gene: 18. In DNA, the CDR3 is TGTGCCATCAGGAATGACAGGGACGTCAGTGAGATGGATACGCAGTATTTT. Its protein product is CAIRNDRDVSEMDTQYF.

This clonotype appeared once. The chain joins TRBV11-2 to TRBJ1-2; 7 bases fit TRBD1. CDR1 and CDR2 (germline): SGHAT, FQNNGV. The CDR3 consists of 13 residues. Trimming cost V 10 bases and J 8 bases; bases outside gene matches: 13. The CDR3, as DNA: TGTGCCACCAGTTCTTCAGGGGGGGACGGCTACACCTTC. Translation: CATSSSGGDGYTF.

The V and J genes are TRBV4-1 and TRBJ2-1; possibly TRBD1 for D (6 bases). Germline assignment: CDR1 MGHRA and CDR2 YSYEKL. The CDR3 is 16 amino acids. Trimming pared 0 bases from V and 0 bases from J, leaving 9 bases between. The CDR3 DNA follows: TGCGCCAGCAGCCAAGAATACAGGGCCTCCTACAATGAGCAGTTCTTC. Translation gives CASSQEYRASYNEQFF.

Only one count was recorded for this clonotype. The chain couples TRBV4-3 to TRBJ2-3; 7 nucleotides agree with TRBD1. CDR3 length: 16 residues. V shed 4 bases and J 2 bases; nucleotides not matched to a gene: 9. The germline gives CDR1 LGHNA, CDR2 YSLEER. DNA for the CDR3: TGCGCCAGCAGCCTTGTACCGGGACAGCACACAGATACGCAGTATTTT. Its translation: CASSLVPGQHTDTQYF.

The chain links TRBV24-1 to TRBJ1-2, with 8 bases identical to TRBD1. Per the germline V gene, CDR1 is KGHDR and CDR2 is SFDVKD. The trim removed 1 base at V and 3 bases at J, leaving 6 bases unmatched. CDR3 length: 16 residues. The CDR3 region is CATSDFRGRNDYGYTF. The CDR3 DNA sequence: TGTGCCACCAGTGATTTCAGGGGGCGCAACGACTATGGCTACACCTTC.

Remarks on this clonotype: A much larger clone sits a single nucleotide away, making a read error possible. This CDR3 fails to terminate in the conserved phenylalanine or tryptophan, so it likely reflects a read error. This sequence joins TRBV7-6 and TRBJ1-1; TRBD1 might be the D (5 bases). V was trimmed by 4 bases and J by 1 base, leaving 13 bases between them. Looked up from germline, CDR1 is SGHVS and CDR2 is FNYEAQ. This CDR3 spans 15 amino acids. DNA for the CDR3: TGTGCCAGCAGCTCCGTGCCAGGGACGAACACTGAAGCTTTCATT. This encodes CASSSVPGTNTEAFI.